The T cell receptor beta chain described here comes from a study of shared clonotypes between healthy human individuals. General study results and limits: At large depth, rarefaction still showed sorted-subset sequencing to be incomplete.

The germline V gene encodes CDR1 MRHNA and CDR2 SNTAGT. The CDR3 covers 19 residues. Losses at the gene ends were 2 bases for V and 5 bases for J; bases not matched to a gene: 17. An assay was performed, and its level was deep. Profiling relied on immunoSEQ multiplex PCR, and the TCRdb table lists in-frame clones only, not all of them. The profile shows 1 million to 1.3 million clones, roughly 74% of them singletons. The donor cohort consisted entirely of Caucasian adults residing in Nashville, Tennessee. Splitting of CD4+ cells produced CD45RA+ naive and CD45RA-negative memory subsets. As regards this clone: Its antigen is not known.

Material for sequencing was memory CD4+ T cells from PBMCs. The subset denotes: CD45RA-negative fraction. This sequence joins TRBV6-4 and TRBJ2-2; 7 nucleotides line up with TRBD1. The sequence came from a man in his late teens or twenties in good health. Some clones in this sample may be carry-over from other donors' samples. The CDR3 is CASSDPLTGYGECTGELFF. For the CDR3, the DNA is TGTGCCAGCAGTGACCCCCTGACAGGGTACGGTGAGTGTACCGGGGAGCTGTTTTTT.